This T cell receptor (beta chain) was profiled in a study of shared clonotypes between healthy human individuals. Using immunoSEQ multiplex PCR, the repertoire was profiled, and TCRdb retains in-frame clones only, with some absent. Among about 1.5 million clones, 98% were seen once, and the ten largest hold around 0.45%. Germline loops: CDR1 SGHVS, CDR2 FNYEAQ. With 2 bases removed from V and 1 base from J, the gap between germline ends came to 18 bases. The CDR3 totals 17 residues. CD4+ cells underwent separation, giving CD45RA+ naive and CD45RA-negative memory subsets. The clonotype comes from a young man in good health. The rearrangement links TRBV7-6 to TRBJ2-7, with a weak D call TRBD1 (6 bases). The sample comprised naive CD4+ T cells sorted from blood. Described subset: CD45RA+ positively selected. In DNA form, the CDR3 reads TGTGCCAGCAGCTTATATAGGGCGCAGGACAGTTCCTACGAGCAGTACTTC. Residues: CASSLYRAQDSSYEQYF.